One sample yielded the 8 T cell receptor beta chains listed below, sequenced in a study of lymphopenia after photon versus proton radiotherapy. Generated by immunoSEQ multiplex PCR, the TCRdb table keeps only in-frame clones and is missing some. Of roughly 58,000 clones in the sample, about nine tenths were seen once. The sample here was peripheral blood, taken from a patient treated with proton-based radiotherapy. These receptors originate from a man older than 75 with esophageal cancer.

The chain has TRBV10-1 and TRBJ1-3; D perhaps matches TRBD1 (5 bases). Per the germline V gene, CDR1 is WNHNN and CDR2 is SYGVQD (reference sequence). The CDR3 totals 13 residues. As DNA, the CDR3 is TGCTGGAGGGGTCAGCGTTCTGGAAACACCATATATTTT. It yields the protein CWRGQRSGNTIYF.

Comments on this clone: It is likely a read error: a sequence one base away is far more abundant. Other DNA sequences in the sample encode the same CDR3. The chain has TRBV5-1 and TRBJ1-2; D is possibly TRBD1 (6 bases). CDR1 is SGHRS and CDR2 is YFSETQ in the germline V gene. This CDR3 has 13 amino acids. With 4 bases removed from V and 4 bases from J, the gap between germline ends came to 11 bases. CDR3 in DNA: TGCGCCAGCAGCACAGGGTCTGCCTATGGCTACACCTTC. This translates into CASSTGSAYGYTF.

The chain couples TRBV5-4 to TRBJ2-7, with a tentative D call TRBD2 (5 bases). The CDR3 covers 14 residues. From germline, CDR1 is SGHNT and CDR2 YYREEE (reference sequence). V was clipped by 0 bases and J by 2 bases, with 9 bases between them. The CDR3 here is CASSLASSTYEQYF. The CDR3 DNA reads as TGTGCCAGCAGCTTGGCTAGCTCTACCTACGAGCAGTACTTC.

CDR3 sequence reads: CASSYLGRGEKLFF. The CDR3 nucleotides read TGCGCCAGCAGCTACCTAGGACGGGGTGAAAAACTGTTTTTT. V gene TRBV5-1 combines with J gene TRBJ1-4; D is undetermined. The ends were cut back, 3 bases at V and 7 bases at J, with 13 bases in the middle. CDR1 is SGHRS and CDR2 is YFSETQ in the germline V gene. The length of the CDR3 is 14 residues.

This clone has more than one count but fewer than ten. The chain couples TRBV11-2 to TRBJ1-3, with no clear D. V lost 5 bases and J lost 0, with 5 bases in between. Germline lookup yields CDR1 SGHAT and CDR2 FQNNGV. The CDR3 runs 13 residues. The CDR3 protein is CASSGISGNTIYF. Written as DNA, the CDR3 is TGTGCCAGCAGCGGGATCTCTGGAAACACCATATATTTT.

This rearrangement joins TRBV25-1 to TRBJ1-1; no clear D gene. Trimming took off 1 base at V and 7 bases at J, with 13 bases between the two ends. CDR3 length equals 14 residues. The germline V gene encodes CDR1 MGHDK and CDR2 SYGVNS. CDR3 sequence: CASSELSEPGEAFF. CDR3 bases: TGTGCCAGCAGTGAATTAAGTGAACCTGGTGAAGCTTTCTTT.

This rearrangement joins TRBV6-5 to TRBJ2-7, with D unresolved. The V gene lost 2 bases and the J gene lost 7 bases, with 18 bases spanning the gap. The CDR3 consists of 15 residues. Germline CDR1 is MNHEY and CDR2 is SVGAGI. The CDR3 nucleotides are TGTGCCAGCAGTTACACCGGCCGTGTGGTGTGGGAGCAGTACTTC. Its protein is CASSYTGRVVWEQYF.

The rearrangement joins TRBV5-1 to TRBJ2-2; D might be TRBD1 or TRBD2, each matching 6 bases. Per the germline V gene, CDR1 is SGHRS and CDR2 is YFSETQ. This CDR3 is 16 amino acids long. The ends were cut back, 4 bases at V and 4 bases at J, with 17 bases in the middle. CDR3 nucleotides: TGCGCCAGCAGCACGAACGGGGGCGCCGTCACCGGGGAGCTGTTTTTT. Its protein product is CASSTNGGAVTGELFF.